This is a list of T cell receptor beta chains from one sample in a study of cytotoxic CD8 clonotypes in ibrutinib-treated CLL. Sequencing used immunoSEQ multiplex PCR; TCRdb keeps in-frame clones, though not all of them. The sample lists 12,000 to 15,000 clones, approximately 60% seen once, with roughly two fifths in the top ten. The specimen comprised PBMCs, sampled before ibrutinib treatment. The receptors originated from a human donor with chronic lymphocytic leukemia. CDR3s include the opening cysteine and the closing phenylalanine or tryptophan. The D gene is left open where the match is weak. The size of a clone is reported for some rows only, either as once, few or many, or as a class for expanded clones.

J gene	V gene	CDR3 length	D gene	clone size	CDR3 DNA	CDR3 protein
TRBJ1-3	TRBV5-4	11	.	few	TGTGCCAGCAGCTGGGAAAACACCATATATTTT	CASSWENTIYF
TRBJ1-2	TRBV7-8	13	TRBD1	medium-sized	TGTGCCAGCAGCAAACTGACAGGGCACGGCTACACCTTC	CASSKLTGHGYTF
TRBJ1-1	TRBV7-9	19	.	.	TGTGCCAGCAGCTTGCTTCTGGTGCAGGGTCACCTCATGAACACTGAAGCTTTCTTT	CASSLLLVQGHLMNTEAFF
TRBJ2-2	TRBV11-2	13	.	.	TGTGCCAGCAGCTCGGGTCTAACCGGGGAGCTGTTTTTT	CASSSGLTGELFF
TRBJ1-1	TRBV29-1	14	TRBD1	once	TGCAGCGCGCCGAGACAGGGGATGAACACTGAAGCTTTCTTT	CSAPRQGMNTEAFF
TRBJ2-3	TRBV5-1	15	TRBD2	.	TGCGCCAGCACCCGGGGCGGGGGGACGACAGATACGCAGTATTTT	CASTRGGGTTDTQYF
TRBJ1-4	TRBV5-1	15	.	.	TGCGCCAGCAGCTGGAGCGGGACAAGTAATGAAAAACTGTTTTTT	CASSWSGTSNEKLFF
TRBJ2-5	TRBV9	17	.	.	TGTGCCAGCAGCCCAAACCTATTCCCGGGGAATCAAGAGACCCAGTACTTC	CASSPNLFPGNQETQYF
TRBJ2-5	TRBV7-8	17	.	.	TGTGCCAGCAGCCTACGTGGCGGCAGGGGGGGACAAGAGACCCAGTACTTC	CASSLRGGRGGQETQYF
TRBJ1-1	TRBV11-1	13	.	.	TGTGCCAGCAGCTTACAGTTAGGCGGTGAAGCTTTCTTT	CASSLQLGGEAFF
TRBJ1-1	TRBV11-2	16	TRBD1	few	TGTGCCAGCAGCTTAGCCGGCGTCACAGGGGGCATGGAAGCTTTCTTT	CASSLAGVTGGMEAFF
TRBJ2-2	TRBV11-3	14	.	.	TGTGCCAGCAGCAGGACCACGGCGACCGGGGAGCTGTTTTTT	CASSRTTATGELFF
TRBJ2-7	TRBV6-1	12	TRBD2	.	TGTGCCAGCAGTGGGGGAGGGGACGAGCAGTACTTC	CASSGGGDEQYF
TRBJ1-1	TRBV5-4	18	TRBD1	.	TGTGCCAGCAGCTTCGACAGGGCGGGCGTCGGCGACGACACTGAAGCTTTCTTT	CASSFDRAGVGDDTEAFF
TRBJ2-7	TRBV29-1	11	.	.	TGCAGCGTCGACACAGGTAATGAGCAGTACTTC	CSVDTGNEQYF
TRBJ1-1	TRBV30	14	.	.	TGTGCCTGGAGCTTGGGGCAGGTGAACACTGAAGCTTTCTTT	CAWSLGQVNTEAFF
TRBJ2-5	TRBV27	12	.	.	TGTGCCAGCAGAAGCCTGGAGGAGACCCAGTACTTC	CASRSLEETQYF
TRBJ1-2	TRBV5-4	13	.	few	TGTGCCAGCAGCTTAGAGGAGGTTTATGGCTACACCTTC	CASSLEEVYGYTF
TRBJ2-1	TRBV27	13	.	.	TGTGCCAGCAGTTTAGGCGGGTTAAATGAGCAGTTCTTC	CASSLGGLNEQFF
TRBJ2-2	TRBV9	17	.	.	TGTGCCAGCAGCATCACTCAGACAGGCCCCACGACCGGGGAGCTGTTTTTT	CASSITQTGPTTGELFF
TRBJ2-1	TRBV11-3	17	TRBD1	.	TGTGCCAGCAGCTTAGAGGGGCCCGGGACAGGATACAATGAGCAGTTCTTC	CASSLEGPGTGYNEQFF
TRBJ2-7	TRBV7-6	15	TRBD2	.	TGTGCCAGCAGCTTAGTAGCGGGGGGAATCTACGAGCAGTACTTC	CASSLVAGGIYEQYF
TRBJ1-4	TRBV7-9	16	TRBD1	once	TGTGCCAGCAGCTTAGGGTTCTGGGACAGCAATGAAAAACTGTTTTTT	CASSLGFWDSNEKLFF
TRBJ1-2	TRBV5-5	14	.	.	TGTGCCAGCAGGGCCACGGGGACGGCCTATGGCTACACCTTC	CASRATGTAYGYTF
TRBJ2-7	TRBV18	14	TRBD1	.	TGTGCCAGCTCCGGACAGGGTAGCTCCTACGAGCAGTACTTC	CASSGQGSSYEQYF
TRBJ1-2	TRBV11-2	14	.	medium-sized	TGTGCCAGCAGCTTAGTAAGTGGAGGGTCCGGCTACACCTTC	CASSLVSGGSGYTF
TRBJ1-1	TRBV5-1	14	TRBD1	.	TGCGCCAGCAGAGATGGACAGGGGAACACTGAAGCTTTCTTT	CASRDGQGNTEAFF
TRBJ2-6	TRBV6-1	18	.	.	TGTGCCAGCAGTGAAACCACCAACCGTATCTCTGGGGCCAACGTCCTGACTTTC	CASSETTNRISGANVLTF